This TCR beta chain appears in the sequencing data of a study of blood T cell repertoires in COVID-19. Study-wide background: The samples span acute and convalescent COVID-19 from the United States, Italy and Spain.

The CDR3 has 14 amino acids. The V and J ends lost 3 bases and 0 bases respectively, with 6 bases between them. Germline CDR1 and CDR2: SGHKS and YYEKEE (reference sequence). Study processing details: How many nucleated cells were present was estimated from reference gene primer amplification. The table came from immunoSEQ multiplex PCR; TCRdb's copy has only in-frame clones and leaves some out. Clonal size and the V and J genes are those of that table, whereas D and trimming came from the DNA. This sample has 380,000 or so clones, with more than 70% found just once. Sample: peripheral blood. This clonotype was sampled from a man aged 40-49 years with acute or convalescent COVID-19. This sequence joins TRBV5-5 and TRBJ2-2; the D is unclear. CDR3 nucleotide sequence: TGTGCCAGCAGCTCCACATCGAACACCGGGGAGCTGTTTTTT. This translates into CASSSTSNTGELFF.